This T cell receptor beta chain was identified in a study of CD8 T cells in ankylosing spondylitis. The germline V gene encodes CDR1 SGHVS and CDR2 FQNEAQ. The CDR3 is made up of 15 amino acids. V was cut by 1 base and J by 3 bases, with 10 bases left in between. This clonotype was counted ten times or more. Its antigen is not known. In making TCR beta libraries, quantitative 5'-RACE with molecular barcodes was used. TCRdb reprocessed the 5' RACE reads with MiXCR, giving one entry per CDR3 protein. The sample has 150,000 or so distinct CDR3 sequences, around 10% seen once. Overall study results and limits: The authors found the disease-linked clones to be CD8+ and relatively rare in peripheral blood.

This chain links TRBV7-8 with TRBJ1-3; D gene uncertain. The receptor was isolated from a male donor with ankylosing spondylitis or in good health (not recorded which). The sample consisted of blood, either unsorted or a sorted T cell fraction (not recorded which). CDR3 residues: CASSLDSLFGNTIYF. The CDR3 nucleotides are TGTGCCAGCAGCTTAGACAGCCTCTTTGGAAACACCATATATTTT.